One and the same sample provided the 7 T cell receptor beta chains below, sequenced in a study of blood T cells in healthy people across ages. The second PCR ran roughly 7 to 12 cycles with a sample-barcoded 5' primer and J-beta primers. TCRdb itself ran the 5' RACE reads through MiXCR, one entry per CDR3 protein. The data contain around 990,000 distinct CDR3 sequences, approximately 26% of them singletons. These data were also reused for a study on T cells of mothers and their children.

The sequenced sample was blood. These receptors were collected from a girl aged 2 to 9 in good health.

This clonotype showed up just a few times. The rearrangement uses TRBV20-1 and TRBJ2-2; tentatively, D is TRBD2 (5 bases). V dropped 0 bases and J dropped 5 bases, with 13 bases sitting between them. The length of the CDR3 is 15 residues. Germline V gives CDR1 DFQATT, CDR2 SNEGSKA (reference sequence). For the CDR3, the DNA is TGCAGTGCTAGAGATTCGAGGGTTGGGACCGGGGAGCTGTTTTTT. Translated: CSARDSRVGTGELFF.

V usage is TRBV7-2 and J usage is TRBJ1-2; 11 bases are a match to TRBD1. Germline CDR1 SGHTA, CDR2 FQGNSA. The CDR3 totals 17 residues. The V and J ends lost 5 bases and 6 bases, in that order; junction bases with no gene match: 14. CDR3 in DNA: TGTGCCAGCAGCATGACATGGACAGGGGGCTTCCTCAATGGCTACACCTTC. This gives the protein CASSMTWTGGFLNGYTF.

The chain joins TRBV6-1 to TRBJ2-7; maybe TRBD1 (6 bases). This CDR3 has 14 amino acids. V was shortened by 6 bases and J by 2 bases, with 14 bases between the two germline ends. Germline CDR1 is MNHNS and CDR2 is SASEGT. CDR3 loop: CASSWDNPTYEQYF. The CDR3 DNA sequence: TGTGCCAGCAGCTGGGACAACCCGACCTACGAGCAGTACTTC.

This clonotype has just a few counts. V usage is TRBV25-1 and J usage is TRBJ1-2; D uncertain. The CDR3 extends over 11 amino acids. Germline CDR1 MGHDK, CDR2 SYGVNS. V was cut by 4 bases and J by 7 bases, with 7 bases left in between. CDR3 sequence: CASSVGLGYTF. The CDR3 DNA sequence: TGTGCCAGCAGTGTTGGGCTTGGCTACACCTTC.

The J gene is TRBJ2-7, the V gene TRBV25-1, with D perhaps TRBD2 (5 bases). V lost 3 bases to trimming and J lost 2 bases, with 8 bases between them. CDR3 size: 13 residues. Germline loops: CDR1 MGHDK, CDR2 SYGVNS. Here the CDR3 reads CASSDRGTYEQYF. The CDR3 bases are TGTGCCAGCAGTGACCGGGGAACCTACGAGCAGTACTTC.

This clonotype showed up just a few times. A read error may produce the germline difference seen at one junction end. The chain links TRBV4-1 to TRBJ2-3; 9 bases are shared with TRBD2. Looked up from germline, CDR1 is MGHRA and CDR2 is YSYEKL. The CDR3 runs to 16 residues. CDR3 protein: CASSQFTSGSTDTQYF. The CDR3 coding sequence is TGCGCCAGTAGCCAATTTACTAGCGGGAGCACAGATACGCAGTATTTT.

In its sample, this clonotype was seen many times. V is TRBV24-1 and J is TRBJ2-1; 9 bases agree with TRBD2. This CDR3 has 16 amino acids. V was pared by 4 bases and J by 7 bases, with 10 bases of the junction left unmatched. Germline V gene data show CDR1 as KGHDR and CDR2 as SFDVKD. The CDR3 spells CATSENLAGSGNEQFF. The CDR3 DNA is TGTGCCACCAGTGAAAATCTAGCGGGGTCTGGGAATGAGCAGTTCTTC.